One and the same sample provided the 22 T cell receptor beta chains below, sequenced in a study of spatial heterogeneity in lung cancer (dated 2019 in TCRdb). Receptors were amplified or captured by 5' RACE. Sequencing relied on a NextSeq 500. TCRdb reprocessing: public reads trimmed at Q25 with fastp, clones called with MiXCR, in-frame beta chains kept. Each CDR3 protein gets just one entry, which takes the most common genes and DNA from the rows behind it. This sample has around 60,000 distinct CDR3 sequences in its table, and more than 7% of those were observed once. The ten largest clones represent about 15% of the sample. The time point label on this specimen signifies: sample taken at primary tumor resection. Without any cell sorting, TCR sequencing was performed on whole RNA extracted either from tumor and nontumor lung tissue or from cryopreserved PBMC samples. The sequencing here drew on PBMCs, taken at surgery. These TCRs come from a female donor with early-stage non-small cell lung cancer.

In its sample, this clonotype was seen many times. The CDR3 DNA reads TGTGCCAGCAGTAACCATGACAGGGCAGAAGCTTTCTTT. This gives the protein CASSNHDRAEAFF. V and J are TRBV6-5 and TRBJ1-1; 7 bases are shared with TRBD1. From germline, CDR1 is MNHEY and CDR2 SVGAGI. The CDR3 spans 13 residues. The J segment lost 8 bases and the V segment lost 5 bases, leaving 8 bases of the junction unmatched.

This clonotype was observed a handful of times. The chain has TRBV5-4 and TRBJ2-5; 8 bases are shared with TRBD2. J gave up 5 bases and V 4 bases, and 7 bases lay outside the gene matches. Germline lookup yields CDR1 SGHNT and CDR2 YYREEE (reference sequence). The CDR3 covers 14 residues. Here the CDR3 reads CASSSGRGRETQYF. The CDR3 coding sequence is TGTGCCAGCAGCAGCGGGAGAGGGAGGGAGACCCAGTACTTC.

Ten or more counts support this clonotype. The CDR3 is CASSLGAGDEQYV. In nucleotides, the CDR3 is TGTGCCAGCAGCCTTGGGGCAGGCGACGAGCAGTACGTC. This rearrangement joins TRBV7-9 to TRBJ2-7; D is perhaps TRBD1 (5 bases). Germline CDR1 SEHNR, CDR2 FQNEAQ (reference sequence). The CDR3 length is 13 residues. V shed 5 bases and J shed 5 bases, with 13 bases lying between them.

This clonotype was recorded at least ten times. The V call is TRBV5-1, the J call TRBJ2-1, with 13 bases aligning to TRBD2. After removal of 4 bases from V and 8 bases from J, the junction contained 12 bases not matched to a gene. Germline CDR1 SGHRS, CDR2 YFSETQ. The CDR3 sequence is 17 residues long. The CDR3 sequence: CASSPFTSGRARDEQFF. CDR3 DNA sequence: TGCGCCAGCAGCCCCTTTACTAGCGGGAGGGCCCGGGATGAGCAGTTCTTC.

This clonotype was seen at least ten times. The chain carries TRBV28 and TRBJ2-7; a weak D match, TRBD1 (6 bases). The CDR3 sequence is 15 residues long. V was trimmed by 5 bases and J by 2 bases, leaving 16 bases between them. Per germline, CDR1 MDHEN and CDR2 SYDVKM. The CDR3 sequence: CASSLSRGKAYEQYF. As DNA, the CDR3 is TGTGCCAGCAGTCTTTCCAGGGGAAAGGCCTACGAGCAGTACTTC.

This clonotype was detected only a few times. The chain has TRBV6-6 and TRBJ2-7, with D possibly being TRBD1 (5 bases). Trimming cost V 10 bases and J 5 bases, with 24 bases left between them. Germline values: CDR1 MNHNY, CDR2 SVGAGI (reference sequence). The CDR3 length is 15 residues. CDR3 sequence (DNA): TGTGCCACTAAGTTAGGAGAACAGGACGTGGACGAGCAGTACGTC. Its protein is CATKLGEQDVDEQYV.

This clonotype appeared many times. The rearrangement joins TRBV5-6 to TRBJ1-2, with D unclear. Per the germline V gene, CDR1 is SGHDT and CDR2 is YYEEEE. CDR3 length: 14 amino acids. The V end was cut by 4 bases, the J end by 4 bases, with 14 bases between. CDR3 loop: CASSPTTEIYGYTF. In DNA form, the CDR3 reads TGTGCCAGCAGCCCCACCACCGAAATCTATGGCTACACCTTC.

The gene calls are TRBV4-1 and TRBJ1-2; D remains unclear. The V and J ends lost 0 bases and 4 bases respectively, with 15 bases between them. CDR1 is MGHRA and CDR2 is YSYEKL in the germline V gene. The CDR3 is made up of 16 amino acids. CDR3 sequence: CASSQDEAGSAYGYTF. CDR3 DNA sequence: TGCGCCAGCAGCCAAGATGAGGCAGGAAGTGCCTATGGCTACACCTTC.

This clonotype was recorded a few times. The chain joins TRBV9 to TRBJ2-3; 14 positions agree with TRBD2. Germline trimming cut 5 bases from V and 1 base from J; bases unmatched to any gene: 15. CDR1 SGDLS and CDR2 YYNGEE come from the germline V gene. The CDR3 runs 20 residues. CDR3 DNA sequence: TGTGCCAGCAGTTTCCCCCGGGGACTAGCGGGAGAATGGGGCACAGATACGCAGTATTTT. This translates into CASSFPRGLAGEWGTDTQYF.

This clonotype was observed many times. V and J are TRBV10-3 and TRBJ2-3; 7 bases align to TRBD2. Trimming cost V 8 bases and J 3 bases; bases outside gene matches: 8. The CDR3 is 14 residues long. Germline CDR1 is ENHRY and CDR2 is SYGVKD. Written as DNA, the CDR3 is TGTGCCATCCGAGCGGGACGATTGACAGATACGCAGTATTTT. As protein: CAIRAGRLTDTQYF.

This clonotype came up many times. The V call is TRBV7-2, the J call TRBJ2-7, with D tentatively TRBD1 or TRBD2 (6 bases each). The V end lost 1 base, the J end lost 4 bases, and 11 bases lay between the germline ends. The CDR3 contains 14 residues. Per the germline V gene, CDR1 is SGHTA and CDR2 is FQGNSA. The CDR3 coding sequence is TGTGCCAGCAGCTTAGGACTAGGGGGGTACGAGCAGTACGTC. Its translation: CASSLGLGGYEQYV.

The gene calls are TRBV3-1 and TRBJ2-7, with D unclear. Germline-derived CDR1 and CDR2 are LGHDT and YNNKEL (reference sequence). The CDR3 loop spans 13 amino acids. Trimming removed 1 base at V and 3 bases at J, with 7 bases between. DNA of the CDR3: TGTGCCAGCAGCCAAGGGCCCTACTACGAGCAGTACTTC. Its translation: CASSQGPYYEQYF.

This clonotype was detected ten times or more. V is TRBV5-6 and J is TRBJ1-2, with 7 bases lining up with TRBD1. Per the germline V gene, CDR1 is SGHDT and CDR2 is YYEEEE. CDR3 length: 16 residues. The ends lost 0 bases at V and 4 bases at J; junction bases unmatched: 9. The CDR3 sequence: CASSLGDSLEIYGYTF. DNA for the CDR3: TGTGCCAGCAGCTTGGGGGACAGCCTAGAAATCTATGGCTACACCTTC.

The rearrangement links TRBV7-2 to TRBJ2-1; D uncertain. Trimming cost V 2 bases and J 2 bases, with 7 bases left between them. The CDR3 totals 14 residues. In germline, CDR1 is SGHTA, CDR2 FQGNSA. The CDR3 coding sequence is TGTGCCAGCAGCTTATTAGGGACCTACAATGAGCAGTTCTTC. Translated: CASSLLGTYNEQFF.

Many counts were recorded for this clonotype. The chain has TRBV5-5 and TRBJ2-4; D is possibly TRBD1 (6 bases). Germline V gene lookup returns CDR1 SGHKS and CDR2 YYEKEE (reference sequence). Trimming pared 4 bases from V and 0 bases from J, leaving 11 bases between. The CDR3 loop spans 15 amino acids. CDR3: CASSPGVVAKNIQYF. The CDR3 DNA sequence: TGTGCCAGCAGCCCAGGGGTAGTAGCCAAAAACATTCAGTACTTC. Looking up the rest from reference TRBV5-5 and TRBJ2-4 gives the full variable domain: DAGVTQSPTHLIKTRGQQVTLRCSPISGHKSVSWYQQVLGQGPQFIFQYYEKEERGRGNFPDRFSARQFPNYSSELNVNALLLGDSALYLCASSPGVVAKNIQYFGAGTRLSVL.

This rearrangement joins TRBV29-1 to TRBJ1-1, with a tentative D call TRBD1 (5 bases). This CDR3 region has 13 residues. Germline V CDR1 and CDR2: SQVTM, ANQGSEA. Trimming pared 8 bases from V and 1 base from J, leaving 14 bases between. For the CDR3, the DNA is TGCAGCCTTCAGGGACTGGGGAACACTGAAGCTTTCTTT. Its protein is CSLQGLGNTEAFF.

V gene TRBV29-1 combines with J gene TRBJ1-4; D is uncertain. Looked up from germline, CDR1 is SQVTM and CDR2 is ANQGSEA. V was cut by 7 bases and J by 7 bases, with 16 bases left in between. The CDR3 covers 13 residues. The CDR3 is CSAEISGPEKLFF. CDR3 nucleotides: TGCAGCGCCGAGATTAGTGGTCCTGAAAAACTGTTTTTT. The full variable domain, rest sourced from reference TRBV29-1 and TRBJ1-4, is SAVISQKPSRDICQRGTSLTIQCQVDSQVTMMFWYRQQPGQSLTLIATANQGSEATYESGFVIDKFPISRPNLTFSTLTVSNMSPEDSSIYLCSAEISGPEKLFFGSGTQLSVL.

Details on this clonotype: A read error may explain this, as a much larger clone is one base away. The chain uses TRBV7-9 and TRBJ2-7, with D unclear. The CDR3 is made up of 13 amino acids. Germline CDR1 is SEHNR and CDR2 is FQNEAQ (reference sequence). The CDR3 here is CASSLVTSCEQYF. CDR3 DNA: TGTGCCAGCAGCTTAGTGACTTCCTGCGAGCAGTACTTC. Variable domain in full (rest from reference TRBV7-9 and TRBJ2-7): DTGVSQNPRHKITKRGQNVTFRCDPISEHNRLYWYRQTLGQGPEFLTYFQNEAQLEKSRLLSDRFSAERPKGSFSTLEIQRTEQGDSAMYLCASSLVTSCEQYFGPGTRLTVT.

This clonotype was picked up a small number of times. CDR3 sequence (DNA): TGTGCCAGCATGGCGGTCACTGAAGCTTTCTTT. Its translation: CASMAVTEAFF. This chain links TRBV6-5 with TRBJ1-1; D is uncertain. CDR1 is MNHEY and CDR2 is SVGAGI in the germline V gene. This CDR3 contains 11 residues. The ends were cut back, 7 bases at V and 4 bases at J, with 7 bases in the middle.

Many counts were recorded for this clonotype. V usage is TRBV28 and J usage is TRBJ2-2; TRBD2 agrees at 8 bases. The CDR3 runs to 14 residues. Germline V CDR1 and CDR2: MDHEN, SYDVKM. Trimming cost V 7 bases and J 7 bases; bases outside gene matches: 8. The CDR3 bases are TGTGCCAGCACCGCCGGGAGGGAGGTCGGGGAGCTGTTTTTT. Residues: CASTAGREVGELFF.

V gene TRBV9 combines with J gene TRBJ2-5, with 12 nucleotides matching TRBD2. This CDR3 spans 16 amino acids. J lost 4 bases, V lost 0 bases, and 4 bases had no gene match. Looked up from germline, CDR1 is SGDLS and CDR2 is YYNGEE. Here the CDR3 reads CASSVGELAGGETQYF. CDR3 nucleotides: TGTGCCAGCAGCGTAGGTGAACTAGCGGGAGGAGAGACCCAGTACTTC.

Points on this clonotype: The junction departs from germline at one end; a sequencing error may be responsible. The chain is built from TRBV6-1 and TRBJ2-3; weak D call: TRBD1 (6 bases). Germline lookup yields CDR1 MNHNS and CDR2 SASEGT. The CDR3 has 15 residues. CDR3 region: CANSGTRRSTDTQYF. In nucleotides, the CDR3 is TGTGCCAACAGTGGGACACGGCGAAGCACAGATACGCAGTATTTT.